A single sample is the source of the 15 T cell receptor beta chains below, sequenced in a study of blood T cell repertoires in COVID-19. This table comes from immunoSEQ multiplex PCR, and its TCRdb copy is limited to in-frame clones, with some not included. The sample lists 130,000 or so clones; about 86% were seen once. Sequenced: peripheral blood. The receptors stem from a woman aged 55 to 70 with active or convalescent COVID-19.

The chain couples TRBV11-2 to TRBJ1-1, with 8 bases matching TRBD1. The trim removed 3 bases at V and 3 bases at J, leaving 0 bases unmatched. Germline V gives CDR1 SGHAT, CDR2 FQNNGV. CDR3 length equals 13 residues. Here the CDR3 DNA reads TGTGCCAGCAGCTTGACAGGGGACACTGAAGCTTTCTTT. Encoded protein: CASSLTGDTEAFF.

The V and J genes are TRBV19 and TRBJ2-6; maybe TRBD2 (7 bases). The CDR3 totals 17 residues. Per the germline V gene, CDR1 is LNHDA and CDR2 is SQIVND (reference sequence). Trimming took off 10 bases at V and 2 bases at J, with 21 bases between the two ends. The CDR3 DNA sequence: TGTGCCACAGGGTCGGGGGGCTTGACCGCTGGGGCCAACGTCCTGACTTTC. Amino acids: CATGSGGLTAGANVLTF.

This clone occurred many times. This chain joins TRBV5-1 and TRBJ2-2, with D perhaps matching TRBD1 (6 bases). CDR1 is SGHRS and CDR2 is YFSETQ in the germline V gene. V was cut by 0 bases and J by 7 bases, with 13 bases left in between. CDR3 size: 15 residues. CDR3 loop: CASSLAAGVDGELFF. The CDR3 DNA reads TGCGCCAGCAGCTTGGCGGCAGGGGTGGACGGGGAGCTGTTTTTT.

The V and J genes are TRBV19 and TRBJ1-2; 7 bases fit TRBD1. The length of the CDR3 is 15 residues. Germline V gene lookup returns CDR1 LNHDA and CDR2 SQIVND (reference sequence). With 4 bases clipped from V and 6 bases from J, the junction kept 11 bases outside the gene matches. In nucleotides, the CDR3 is TGTGCCAGTAGTAGCAGAGGAGGGGGCGGTGATGGCTACACCTTC. Translation: CASSSRGGGGDGYTF.

The V gene is TRBV10-3, the J gene TRBJ2-7; 7 nucleotides match TRBD1. V lost 10 bases, J lost 0 bases, and 6 bases stayed unmatched. Germline V gene lookup returns CDR1 ENHRY and CDR2 SYGVKD. CDR3 length equals 13 residues. The DNA for the CDR3 is TGTGCCACCGGGACAGACAGCTCCTACGAGCAGTACTTC. Its translation: CATGTDSSYEQYF.

V usage is TRBV28 and J usage is TRBJ2-5; D possibly uses TRBD1 or TRBD2 (9 bases each). This CDR3 contains 19 residues. V was shortened by 0 bases and J by 2 bases, with 22 bases between the two germline ends. The germline V gene has CDR1 MDHEN and CDR2 SYDVKM. Here the CDR3 DNA reads TGTGCCAGCAGTTTATGGGGACAGGGCCTGACTAGCGGTCAAGAGACCCAGTACTTC. Amino acids: CASSLWGQGLTSGQETQYF. Using reference TRBV28 and TRBJ2-5 for the parts outside the CDR3, the full variable domain is DVKVTQSSRYLVKRTGEKVFLECVQDMDHENMFWYRQDPGLGLRLIYFSYDVKMKEKGDIPEGYSVSREKKERFSLILESASTNQTSMYLCASSLWGQGLTSGQETQYFGPGTRLLVL.

The rearrangement joins TRBV29-1 to TRBJ2-2; TRBD2 matches at 8 bases. There are 15 residues in the CDR3. With 4 bases clipped from V and 1 base from J, the junction kept 5 bases outside the gene matches. Germline lookup yields CDR1 SQVTM and CDR2 ANQGSEA. CDR3 in DNA: TGCAGCGTTGGGGTAGCGGGGCGGAACACCGGGGAGCTGTTTTTT. This gives the protein CSVGVAGRNTGELFF.

The V call is TRBV15, the J call TRBJ1-5; perhaps TRBD1 as D (5 bases). Per germline, CDR1 LNHNV and CDR2 YYDKDF (reference sequence). Deletions cut 5 bases from V and 4 bases from J, with 12 bases between. The CDR3 has 14 amino acids. The CDR3 is CATSVPRENQPQHF. CDR3 in DNA: TGTGCCACCAGCGTCCCCAGGGAAAATCAGCCCCAGCATTTT.

The chain carries TRBV19 and TRBJ1-1; D ambiguous. Between the trimmed V and J ends, which lost 3 bases and 3 bases, there was a span of 8 bases. This CDR3 comprises 13 residues. Germline loops: CDR1 LNHDA, CDR2 SQIVND (reference sequence). CDR3 loop: CASSIHVDTEAFF. The CDR3 region has the DNA TGTGCCAGTAGTATCCACGTAGACACTGAAGCTTTCTTT.

The J gene is TRBJ2-7, the V gene TRBV18; 11 nucleotides agree with TRBD2. Germline V CDR1 and CDR2: KGHSH, LQKENI. This CDR3 has 14 amino acids. Trimming removed 6 bases from V and 9 bases from J; junction bases left unmatched: 10. The CDR3 DNA reads as TGTGCCAGCTCCCCGGACCCTAGCGGGAGGTCGCAGTACTTC. It codes for CASSPDPSGRSQYF.

The rearrangement joins TRBV19 to TRBJ1-6; 7 nucleotides line up with TRBD1. Germline CDR1 reads LNHDA; CDR2 reads SQIVND (reference sequence). The CDR3 covers 17 residues. The J segment lost 4 bases and the V segment lost 6 bases, leaving 12 bases of the junction unmatched. The CDR3 DNA reads TGTGCCAGTAGAGGACCGGGACAGCTGCCTTATAATTCACCCCTCCACTTT. It encodes CASRGPGQLPYNSPLHF.

The rearrangement links TRBV19 to TRBJ2-5; D might be TRBD2 (6 bases). The germline V gene encodes CDR1 LNHDA and CDR2 SQIVND (reference sequence). CDR3 length equals 14 residues. The V and J ends lost 1 base and 3 bases respectively, with 9 bases between them. CDR3 in DNA: TGTGCCAGTAGTATAGCGGGGACTGAAGAGACCCAGTACTTC. Translation: CASSIAGTEETQYF.

The V call is TRBV9, the J call TRBJ2-7; D unclear. The CDR3 runs 17 residues. Trimming removed 0 bases from V and 3 bases from J, with 19 bases in between. Germline V gene data show CDR1 as SGDLS and CDR2 as YYNGEE. Written as DNA, the CDR3 is TGTGCCAGCAGCGTAGATCCAGAACCAACTACCATCTACGAGCAGTACTTC. Amino acid sequence: CASSVDPEPTTIYEQYF.

J is TRBJ2-2 and V is TRBV5-1, with 9 bases aligning to TRBD1. The CDR3 loop spans 14 amino acids. Per germline, CDR1 SGHRS and CDR2 YFSETQ. The V gene end was trimmed by 3 bases and the J gene end by 7 bases; junction bases not matched to a gene: 4. Here the CDR3 DNA reads TGCGCCAGCAGCTCGACAGGGGGAAACGGGGAGCTGTTTTTT. Its translation is CASSSTGGNGELFF.

The chain joins TRBV19 to TRBJ1-2; no clear D. Trimming removed 3 bases from V and 8 bases from J, with 13 bases in between. CDR3 length: 13 residues. CDR1 is LNHDA, CDR2 SQIVND, per germline (reference sequence). The CDR3 region is CASSIKPGNGYTF. The DNA for the CDR3 is TGTGCCAGTAGTATCAAGCCGGGGAACGGCTACACCTTC. The full variable domain, rest sourced from reference TRBV19 and TRBJ1-2, is DGGITQSPKYLFRKEGQNVTLSCEQNLNHDAMYWYRQDPGQGLRLIYYSQIVNDFQKGDIAEGYSVSREKKESFPLTVTSAQKNPTAFYLCASSIKPGNGYTFGSGTRLTVV.